These 17 T cell receptor beta chains came from one sample sequenced in a study of blood T cells in healthy people across ages. Together with a sample-barcoded 5' primer, a J-beta primer mix was included in a second PCR lasting roughly 6 to 12 cycles. TCRdb used MiXCR to reprocess the 5' RACE reads, holding one entry per CDR3 protein. The sample lists hundreds of thousands of distinct CDR3 sequences; around 62% were seen once. The sequencing sample was made of blood. The receptors originated from a young man in good health.

The chain uses TRBV20-1 and TRBJ2-7; D gene ambiguous. CDR1 is DFQATT and CDR2 is SNEGSKA in the germline V gene (reference sequence). CDR3 length: 13 amino acids. Trimming stripped 0 bases from V and 3 bases from J, with 9 bases between. The CDR3 sequence is CSARDRPGYEQYF. Here the CDR3 DNA reads TGCAGTGCTAGAGATCGCCCGGGCTACGAGCAGTACTTC.

This clonotype came up a few times. The V and J genes are TRBV7-2 and TRBJ2-1; possibly TRBD1 for D (6 bases). Germline V lookup: CDR1 SGHTA, CDR2 FQGNSA. The V end was cut by 3 bases, the J end by 10 bases, with 13 bases between. The CDR3 contains 13 residues. CDR3 coding DNA: TGTGCCAGCAGCTTCCGGCGAACAGGGGAGCAGTTCTTC. It translates to CASSFRRTGEQFF.

This clonotype was picked up a small number of times. J is TRBJ2-5 and V is TRBV12-3 or TRBV12-4; D ambiguous. This CDR3 spans 13 amino acids. The V end was cut by 2 bases, the J end by 1 base, with 5 bases between. The CDR3 coding sequence is TGTGCCAGCAGTTTAAACAGCCAAGAGACCCAGTACTTC. It yields the protein CASSLNSQETQYF.

J is TRBJ1-4 and V is TRBV7-9; D is perhaps TRBD1 (6 bases). V was trimmed by 4 bases and J by 8 bases, leaving 14 bases between them. The CDR3 sequence is 14 residues long. Per germline, CDR1 SEHNR and CDR2 FQNEAQ (reference sequence). The CDR3 protein is CASSSLTGGEKLFF. CDR3 in DNA: TGTGCCAGCAGCTCACTGACAGGAGGGGAAAAACTGTTTTTT.

V gene TRBV29-1 combines with J gene TRBJ2-5, with TRBD2 as a possible D gene (5 bases). The J call may be mistaken, given a closer DNA end match to TRBJ2-7. The CDR3 is 12 amino acids. CDR1 is SQVTM, CDR2 ANQGSEA, per germline. The CDR3: CSVGGPLSEQYF. CDR3 DNA sequence: TGCAGCGTTGGCGGGCCCCTCAGCGAGCAGTACTTC.

The table lists this clonotype with a few counts. This chain links TRBV20-1 with TRBJ2-1; 11 bases map to TRBD2. Trimming at V came to 5 bases and at J to 8 bases, leaving 14 bases not matched to a gene. This CDR3 contains 16 residues. Germline CDR1 and CDR2: DFQATT and SNEGSKA (reference sequence). As DNA, the CDR3 is TGCAGTGCTTATATTATAGCGGGGGGGCCTAGAGATGAGCAGTTCTTC. Its protein is CSAYIIAGGPRDEQFF.

This rearrangement joins TRBV6-5 to TRBJ1-4; tentatively, D is TRBD1 (5 bases). The CDR3 loop spans 16 amino acids. The V end was cut by 6 bases, the J end by 0 bases, with 14 bases between. CDR1 MNHEY and CDR2 SVGAGI come from the germline V gene. The CDR3 region has the DNA TGTGCCAGCAGCCGGACAAGCTCGGCAACTAATGAAAAACTGTTTTTT. Its translation is CASSRTSSATNEKLFF.

This clonotype was seen only once. The chain has TRBV7-8 and TRBJ2-1, with D perhaps being TRBD1 or TRBD2 (5 bases each). This CDR3 has 14 residues. The V gene's germline CDR1 is SGHVS and CDR2 FQNEAQ. V was clipped by 6 bases and J by 9 bases, with 18 bases between them. Here the CDR3 reads CASSPDRGYGEQFF. CDR3 DNA: TGTGCCAGCAGTCCCGACCGGGGCTACGGTGAGCAGTTCTTC.

The chain is built from TRBV5-6 and TRBJ2-1; possible D gene TRBD1, 6 bases. Trimming took 2 bases from V and 0 from J, leaving 9 bases between them. From germline, CDR1 is SGHDT and CDR2 YYEEEE. CDR3 size: 15 residues. This chain's CDR3 is CASSFGQTSYNEQFF. DNA of the CDR3: TGTGCCAGCAGCTTCGGACAGACCTCCTACAATGAGCAGTTCTTC.

This chain joins TRBV6-6 and TRBJ2-1; 8 bases match TRBD2. The CDR3 has 15 residues. Germline V gene sequence: CDR1 MNHNY, CDR2 SVGAGI (reference sequence). The junction had 12 bases not matched to a gene; V was cut back by 7 bases and J by 7 bases. The CDR3 DNA sequence: TGTGCCAGCACCCGACCCCAGCGGGGGACTAATGAGCAGTTCTTC. Translation: CASTRPQRGTNEQFF.

The chain carries TRBV21-1 and TRBJ1-1; the D call in the table, TRBD1, was not verified against the DNA. TRBV21-1 is a known pseudogene. The CDR3 length is 12 residues. The CDR3 DNA is TGTGCCTTTGGGACAGAGAACACTGAAGCTTTCTTT. Protein product: CAFGTENTEAFF.

The chain has TRBV20-1 and TRBJ2-2, with a weak D call TRBD2 (5 bases). The germline V gene has CDR1 DFQATT and CDR2 SNEGSKA (reference sequence). The CDR3 has 14 residues. Trimming removed 1 base at V and 5 bases at J, with 11 bases between. The CDR3: CSARGVRGTGELFF. In DNA, the CDR3 is TGCAGTGCTAGAGGGGTTCGAGGGACCGGGGAGCTGTTTTTT.

The chain combines TRBV7-9 with TRBJ1-2; no definite D call. Germline lookup yields CDR1 SEHNR and CDR2 FQNEAQ (reference sequence). V was clipped by 1 base and J by 3 bases, with 12 bases between them. CDR3 length: 15 amino acids. The CDR3 bases are TGTGCCAGCAGCTTAGACGGGGTAGTGGACTATGGCTACACCTTC. This translates into CASSLDGVVDYGYTF.

This chain links TRBV28 with TRBJ2-5, with D possibly being TRBD1 or TRBD2 (6 bases each). Trimming removed 3 bases from V and 0 bases from J, with 11 bases in between. The CDR3 loop spans 15 amino acids. Germline V CDR1 and CDR2: MDHEN, SYDVKM. The CDR3 DNA reads as TGTGCCAGCAGTTTTTTCGGGGGCCACCAAGAGACCCAGTACTTC. It translates to CASSFFGGHQETQYF.

The chain uses TRBV7-3 and TRBJ1-6; 9 bases align to TRBD1. Germline trimming cut 6 bases from V and 7 bases from J; bases unmatched to any gene: 19. This CDR3 has 19 residues. Germline V lookup: CDR1 SGHTA, CDR2 FQGTGA. Written as DNA, the CDR3 is TGTGCCAGCAGGACCTGGACAGGGGAGCGCTTCGCTAGGAATTCACCCCTCCACTTT. Amino acids: CASRTWTGERFARNSPLHF. Variable domain in full (rest from reference TRBV7-3 and TRBJ1-6): GAGVSQTPSNKVTEKGKYVELRCDPISGHTALYWYRQSLGQGPEFLIYFQGTGAADDSGLPNDRFFAVRPEGSVSTLKIQRTERGDSAVYLCASRTWTGERFARNSPLHFGNGTRLTVT.

Details on this clonotype: Since a much larger clone is just one base distant, this may be a read error. The chain employs TRBV10-3 and TRBJ2-1; D call uncertain. The CDR3 runs 12 residues. Germline V CDR1 and CDR2: ENHRY, SYGVKD. V was cut by 11 bases and J by 8 bases, with 16 bases left in between. CDR3 in amino acids: CAVRPGGDEQFF. The CDR3 nucleotides read TGTGCCGTTCGGCCAGGTGGGGATGAGCAGTTCTTC.

The V gene is TRBV20-1, the J gene TRBJ2-1, with D maybe TRBD2 (7 bases). The closer fit of TRBJ2-7 to the DNA end suggests the J call may be wrong. This CDR3 comprises 14 residues. Per the germline V gene, CDR1 is DFQATT and CDR2 is SNEGSKA (reference sequence). The CDR3 nucleotides are TGCAGTGCTAGAGTAGGGGGGGCCTACAATGAGCAGTACTTC. Translating it yields CSARVGGAYNEQYF.